These 11 T cell receptor beta chains share one sample of origin, sequenced in a study of cytomegalovirus exposure and HLA in healthy donors. 60 Vbeta and 13 Jbeta primers were used in PCR. TCRdb keeps only in-frame clones here, not all; method: immunoSEQ multiplex PCR. The data show about 200,000 clones, with about 90% seen just once and around 1.2% held by the top ten. Sample: PBMCs. These TCRs come from a man aged 30 to 45 in good health and CMV-seronegative.

V is TRBV28 and J is TRBJ1-2; D ambiguous. V lost 2 bases and J lost 4, with 11 bases in between. Germline CDR1 is MDHEN and CDR2 is SYDVKM. The CDR3 is 14 residues long. This CDR3 reads CASSLQQEVYGYTF. CDR3 DNA sequence: TGTGCCAGCAGTTTACAGCAAGAGGTCTATGGCTACACCTTC.

The chain recombines TRBV7-6 with TRBJ2-7, with D perhaps matching TRBD2 (6 bases). Per germline, CDR1 SGHVS and CDR2 FNYEAQ. CDR3 length: 12 residues. Trimming took 0 bases from V and 6 from J, leaving 6 bases between them. The CDR3 region is CASSLAGGEQYF. The CDR3 DNA reads TGTGCCAGCAGCTTAGCCGGGGGCGAGCAGTACTTC.

V and J are TRBV7-9 and TRBJ1-4; the D gene is possibly TRBD1 (6 bases). Germline assignment: CDR1 SEHNR and CDR2 FQNEAQ (reference sequence). The CDR3 consists of 14 residues. V was pared by 4 bases and J by 7 bases, with 13 bases between. The CDR3 DNA reads TGTGCCAGCAGCTCCGAGATAGGGGGTGAAAAACTGTTTTTT. Its translation: CASSSEIGGEKLFF.

The chain combines TRBV7-2 with TRBJ2-6; TRBD2 might be the D (6 bases). Germline V gene lookup returns CDR1 SGHTA and CDR2 FQGNSA. This CDR3 is built from 15 residues. V lost 5 bases and J lost 0, with 8 bases in between. Here the CDR3 DNA reads TGTGCCAGCAGCCCCGGGGGCTCTGGGGCCAACGTCCTGACTTTC. It encodes CASSPGGSGANVLTF.

This clone was detected once. The genes are TRBV4-1 and TRBJ2-7, with a possible D match to TRBD1 (5 bases). V lost 4 bases, J lost 4 bases, and 14 bases lay in between. Germline CDR1 and CDR2: MGHRA and YSYEKL. This CDR3 has 14 residues. The CDR3 reads CASSPSSSGYEQYF. CDR3 in DNA: TGCGCCAGCAGCCCGTCGTCCTCAGGGTACGAGCAGTACTTC.

Turning to this clone: One end of the junction varies from germline; a read error may be responsible. The chain uses TRBV5-1 and TRBJ2-4; 8 bases align to TRBD2. The CDR3 runs 16 residues. Looked up from germline, CDR1 is SGHRS and CDR2 is YFSETQ. CDR3 coding DNA: TGCGCCAGCAGCTTAAATGGCGTCGCGGGGGGAAACAGTCAGTACTTC. It codes for CASSLNGVAGGNSQYF.

V usage is TRBV28 and J usage is TRBJ1-1; 7 bases are shared with TRBD1. The CDR3 is 11 residues long. J lost 12 bases, V lost 5 bases, and 6 bases had no gene match. The V gene's germline CDR1 is MDHEN and CDR2 SYDVKM. The CDR3 coding sequence is TGTGCCAGCAGTACAGGGGAAAGAACTTTCTTT. It encodes CASSTGERTFF.

V is TRBV2 and J is TRBJ2-7; D is perhaps TRBD1 (6 bases). This CDR3 contains 14 residues. CDR1 is SNHLY, CDR2 FYNNEI, per germline. V gave up 3 bases and J gave up 2 bases, with 11 bases separating them. The CDR3 nucleotides are TGTGCCAGCAGTGACAGGAAGGGGGCCTACGAGCAGTACTTC. It specifies CASSDRKGAYEQYF.

J is TRBJ2-7 and V is TRBV5-1; the match to TRBD1 covers 9 bases. Trimming at V came to 4 bases and at J to 6 bases, leaving 5 bases not matched to a gene. Germline CDR1 reads SGHRS; CDR2 reads YFSETQ. The CDR3 is made up of 13 amino acids. The CDR3: CASSRTGVGEQYF. The CDR3 DNA sequence: TGCGCCAGCAGCAGGACAGGGGTGGGCGAGCAGTACTTC.

A word on this clone: The limits of the CDR3 on the DNA are not certain, so only TCRdb's listed CDR3 is given. The V call is TRBV21-1, the J call TRBJ2-1; the D call TRBD1 from the table was never checked on the DNA. TRBV21-1 is termed a pseudogene. The length of the CDR3 is 16 amino acids, counting both ends. The CDR3 sequence is CASSKVAGGSYNEQFF.

As for this clone: An end of the junction does not agree with germline; a read error may underlie this. The sample holds other DNA sequences that translate to the same CDR3. J is TRBJ2-6 and V is TRBV5-1; TRBD1 aligns across 7 bases. Germline CDR1 is SGHRS and CDR2 is YFSETQ. This CDR3 comprises 18 residues. CDR3 coding DNA: TGTGCCAGCAGCTCGGACAGGCCACTCCGCTCTGGGGCCAACGTCCTGACTTTC. Amino acids: CASSSDRPLRSGANVLTF.